This TCR beta chain emerged from a study of OX40 agonist ivuxolimab in advanced cancers. The study, taken as a whole, reports: Doses of 0.1 to 3.0 mg/kg were accompanied by clonal expansion of CD4+ and CD8+ blood T cells by week 6. Among the least clonally expanded were partial responders at 0.1-3.0 mg/kg.

Sequencing was performed with immunoSEQ multiplex PCR; in TCRdb, only in-frame clones are kept and a portion is missing. The sample yields approximately 79,000 clones, 86% seen once. The germline V gene has CDR1 SGHDT and CDR2 YYEEEE. With 2 bases removed from V and 3 bases from J, the gap between germline ends came to 2 bases. The CDR3 extends over 12 amino acids. Worth noting for this clone: The target antigen is unknown.

The sequencing used CD4+ or CD8+ T cells sorted from blood, collected in a trial of the OX40 agonist ivuxolimab. This chain uses TRBV5-6 with TRBJ2-2; no definite D call. This receptor was identified in an adult with an advanced solid tumor such as melanoma, head and neck, liver or kidney cancer. The CDR3 loop is CASSFHTGELFF. The CDR3 coding sequence is TGTGCCAGCAGCTTCCACACCGGGGAGCTGTTTTTT.